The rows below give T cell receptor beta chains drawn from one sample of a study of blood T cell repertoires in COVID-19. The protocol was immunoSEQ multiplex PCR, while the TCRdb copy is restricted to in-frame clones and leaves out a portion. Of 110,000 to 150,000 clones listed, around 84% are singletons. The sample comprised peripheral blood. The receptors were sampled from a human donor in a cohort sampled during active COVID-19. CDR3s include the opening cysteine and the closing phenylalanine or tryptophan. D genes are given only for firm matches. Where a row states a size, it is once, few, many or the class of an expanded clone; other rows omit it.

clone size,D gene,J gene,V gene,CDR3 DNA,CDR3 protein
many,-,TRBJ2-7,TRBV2,TGTGCCAGCAGGGGCGGGGATTCTACGCTCGAGCAGTACTTC,CASRGGDSTLEQYF
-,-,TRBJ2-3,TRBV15,TGTGCCACCACCGGCACAGTCGAAGATACGCAGTATTTT,CATTGTVEDTQYF
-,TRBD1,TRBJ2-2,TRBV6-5,TGTGCCAGCAGCCCGGGACAGGGGACCGGGGAGCTGTTTTTT,CASSPGQGTGELFF
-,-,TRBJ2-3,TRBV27,TGTGCCAGCAGTTTGGGGAGCGGGTGGGATACGCAGTATTTT,CASSLGSGWDTQYF
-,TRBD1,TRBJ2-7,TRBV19,TGTGCCAGTAGTCGGACAGGGGCCTACGAGCAGTACTTC,CASSRTGAYEQYF
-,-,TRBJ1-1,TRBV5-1,TGCGCCAGCAGCTTGGGCCAGATGAACACTGAAGCTTTCTTT,CASSLGQMNTEAFF
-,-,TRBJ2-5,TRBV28,TGTGCCAGCAGTTCCGGACTGTTTCAAGAGACCCAGTACTTC,CASSSGLFQETQYF
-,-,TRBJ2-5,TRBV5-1,TGCGCCAGCAGCTGGGACTCCCCAGAGACCCAGTACTTC,CASSWDSPETQYF
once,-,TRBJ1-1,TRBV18,TGTGCCAGCTCATTCGGACACATTATGAACACTGAAGCTTTCTTT,CASSFGHIMNTEAFF
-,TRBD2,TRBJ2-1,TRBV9,TGTGCCAGCAGCCCGTGGACTAGCGGGAGCGGCAATGAGCAGTTCTTC,CASSPWTSGSGNEQFF